This T cell receptor beta chain came from a study of cytomegalovirus exposure and HLA in healthy donors. Overall study results and limits: In vitro checks showed that a few CMV-associated chains really do target CMV antigens. Reportedly, diagnosis of cytomegalovirus status by the classifier showed high specificity and sensitivity. The study flagged some 170 TCR beta chains as cytomegalovirus-associated.

The assay was immunoSEQ multiplex PCR, and TCRdb's table has in-frame clones only and misses some. The repertoire holds 150,000 or so clones, 70% to 90% seen once, with 2.5% to 4% in the top ten. Remarks on this clone: The target antigen is unknown.

V lost 0 bases to trimming and J lost 3 bases, with 6 bases between them. The CDR3 covers 13 residues. Germline loops: CDR1 SGHVS, CDR2 FQNEAQ. This clonotype was sampled from a woman in her late teens or twenties in good health and CMV-seropositive. The sample comprised PBMCs. The gene calls are TRBV7-8 and TRBJ2-7; D is unresolved. DNA for the CDR3: TGTGCCAGCAGCTTAGCCGCAGTCTACGAGCAGTACTTC. As protein: CASSLAAVYEQYF.